Below, 5 T cell receptor beta chains from the same sample are listed, as sequenced in a study of OX40 agonist ivuxolimab in advanced cancers. The method was the immunoSEQ multiplex PCR assay. TCRdb re-hosts the immuneACCESS table, in-frame sequences only. Its copies lack some clones; in the studies checked, an unresolved V gene accounts for under half of them, and the cause for the rest is not known. The sample profile shows 350 to 450 clones; around two thirds of them were found once. Under 30% of the sample rests with the top ten. Collection of the sample occurred in a trial of the OX40 agonist ivuxolimab. These TCRs come from an adult with an advanced solid tumor such as melanoma, head and neck, liver or kidney cancer.

This clone was picked up a small number of times. This sequence joins TRBV19 and TRBJ2-1, with D possibly being TRBD2 (5 bases). The CDR3 length is 15 residues. Trimming cost V 7 bases and J 1 base, with 14 bases left between them. Germline V gene data show CDR1 as LNHDA and CDR2 as SQIVND (reference sequence). The CDR3 DNA reads TGTGCCAGTACCTTAGTGGGAGAGTCCTACAATGAGCAGTTCTTC. Its translation: CASTLVGESYNEQFF.

This chain joins TRBV6-8 and TRBJ1-5; no firm D call. The CDR3 sequence is 15 residues long. Germline CDR1 reads MNHGY; CDR2 reads SAAAGT. V was clipped by 6 bases and J by 3 bases, with 15 bases between them. The CDR3 DNA reads as TGTGCCAGCAGCCCTTATACAGCGTACAATCAGCCCCAGCATTTT. Its protein is CASSPYTAYNQPQHF.

This rearrangement joins TRBV30 to TRBJ2-2, with 7 nucleotides matching TRBD1. The junction had 3 bases not matched to a gene; V was cut back by 4 bases and J by 4 bases. The CDR3 length is 13 residues. In germline, CDR1 is GTSNPN, CDR2 SVGIG (reference sequence). CDR3 sequence (DNA): TGTGCCTGGAAGACAGGGTTCACCGGGGAGCTGTTTTTT. It yields the protein CAWKTGFTGELFF.

The table lists this clone with a few counts. V gene TRBV6-9 combines with J gene TRBJ2-7; 8 nucleotides align to TRBD2. Germline V CDR1 and CDR2: MNHGY, SVAAGI. This CDR3 is 14 amino acids long. The trim removed 10 bases at V and 8 bases at J, leaving 16 bases unmatched. CDR3 sequence (DNA): TGTGCCACTTTTCAACCGGGACTAGGGGAGAAGCAGTACTTC. Translation gives CATFQPGLGEKQYF.

V and J are TRBV19 and TRBJ2-1, with 8 bases identical to TRBD1. This CDR3 is 16 amino acids long. V shed 1 base and J 8 bases; nucleotides not matched to a gene: 10. In germline, CDR1 is LNHDA, CDR2 SQIVND (reference sequence). CDR3 DNA sequence: TGTGCCAGTAGTATAGGGACAGGGAGGACCTTTGATGAGCAGTTCTTC. Translating gives CASSIGTGRTFDEQFF.